The 14 T cell receptor beta chains in this list originate from one sample, sequenced in a study of blood T cell repertoires in COVID-19. Measured with immunoSEQ multiplex PCR; TCRdb has only the in-frame clones, and not every one. The data show some 160,000 clones, with approximately 90% seen just once and about 2% held by the top ten. The sequenced material came from peripheral blood. The receptors come from a man aged 18 to 35 with acute or convalescent COVID-19.

This CDR3 reads CASIGGRGYTEAFF. The CDR3 region has the DNA TGTGCCAGTATAGGCGGCAGGGGTTACACTGAAGCTTTCTTT. The V call is TRBV19, the J call TRBJ1-1, with D perhaps matching TRBD1 (6 bases). With 7 bases removed from V and 3 bases from J, the gap between germline ends came to 15 bases. Germline V lookup: CDR1 LNHDA, CDR2 SQIVND (reference sequence). The CDR3 consists of 14 residues.

This chain connects TRBV30 to TRBJ2-2, with TRBD2 matching over 16 bases. The germline V gene encodes CDR1 GTSNPN and CDR2 SVGIG (reference sequence). The CDR3 totals 18 residues. The trim removed 1 base at V and 4 bases at J, leaving 6 bases unmatched. CDR3 residues: CAWSASGLAGGVTGELFF. Here the CDR3 DNA reads TGTGCCTGGAGTGCATCGGGACTAGCGGGGGGGGTCACCGGGGAGCTGTTTTTT.

The chain couples TRBV11-2 to TRBJ1-2; 10 bases map to TRBD1. CDR3 length: 16 amino acids. From germline, CDR1 is SGHAT and CDR2 FQNNGV. V trimming: 1 base; J trimming: 4 bases; junction bases outside the gene matches: 6. The CDR3 DNA follows: TGTGCCAGCAGCTTAGTTGGGACAGGGGACCTCTATGGCTACACCTTC. Translation gives CASSLVGTGDLYGYTF.

The rearrangement links TRBV27 to TRBJ2-3; D unresolved. The CDR3 has 19 residues. Germline CDR1 and CDR2: MNHEY and SMNVEV (reference sequence). V was shortened by 2 bases and J by 0 bases, with 21 bases between the two germline ends. The CDR3 spells CASSLRVVWQPASTDTQYF. In DNA, the CDR3 is TGTGCCAGCAGTTTACGGGTCGTGTGGCAGCCCGCTAGCACAGATACGCAGTATTTT.

V usage is TRBV30 and J usage is TRBJ2-1; a weak D match, TRBD2 (5 bases). Germline values: CDR1 GTSNPN, CDR2 SVGIG (reference sequence). This CDR3 has 17 residues. V dropped 6 bases and J dropped 0 bases, with 21 bases sitting between them. The CDR3 nucleotides read TGTGCCTGTGAGGACTTTCACGGGATGAGCTCCTACAATGAGCAGTTCTTC. This gives the protein CACEDFHGMSSYNEQFF.

In its sample, this clone was seen once. Other DNA sequences of this sample code for an identical CDR3. The V gene is TRBV9, the J gene TRBJ2-5; D unclear. Germline CDR1 reads SGDLS; CDR2 reads YYNGEE. V lost 0 bases, J lost 1 base, and 4 bases lay in between. This CDR3 region has 13 residues. This CDR3 reads CASSVAGQETQYF. DNA of the CDR3: TGTGCCAGCAGCGTAGCCGGCCAAGAGACCCAGTACTTC.

The V gene is TRBV27, the J gene TRBJ2-5; perhaps TRBD1 as D (6 bases). The CDR3 has 13 residues. V was pared by 5 bases and J by 7 bases, with 14 bases between. Per germline, CDR1 MNHEY and CDR2 SMNVEV (reference sequence). The CDR3, as DNA: TGTGCCAGCAGTGCCGGACAGTTTCGGACCCAGTACTTC. Its protein product is CASSAGQFRTQYF.

This chain connects TRBV19 to TRBJ1-1; 7 bases align to TRBD1. The CDR3 runs to 13 residues. The germline V gene has CDR1 LNHDA and CDR2 SQIVND (reference sequence). The junction had 10 bases not matched to a gene; V was cut back by 10 bases and J by 5 bases. The CDR3 DNA is TGTGCCACCAATAGGGGGCTCGGGACTGAAGCTTTCTTT. Residues: CATNRGLGTEAFF.

The chain uses TRBV19 and TRBJ1-5; tentatively, D is TRBD1 (5 bases). The CDR3 extends over 12 amino acids. CDR1 and CDR2 from the germline V gene are LNHDA and SQIVND (reference sequence). Trimming left V 7 bases short and J 7 bases short, with 11 bases between. CDR3 sequence reads: CASNQGLQPQHF. The CDR3 DNA follows: TGTGCCAGTAACCAGGGTCTCCAGCCCCAGCATTTT.

V and J are TRBV9 and TRBJ1-1; 7 positions agree with TRBD1. CDR3 length equals 15 residues. Per the germline V gene, CDR1 is SGDLS and CDR2 is YYNGEE. After removal of 4 bases from V and 4 bases from J, the junction contained 10 bases not matched to a gene. The CDR3 sequence is CASSPQTGKGTEAFF. Here the CDR3 DNA reads TGTGCCAGCAGCCCCCAGACAGGGAAGGGCACTGAAGCTTTCTTT. Variable domain in full (rest from reference TRBV9 and TRBJ1-1): DSGVTQTPKHLITATGQRVTLRCSPRSGDLSVYWYQQSLDQGLQFLIQYYNGEERAKGNILERFSAQQFPDLHSELNLSSLELGDSALYFCASSPQTGKGTEAFFGQGTRLTVV.

This clone turned up a few times. This chain uses TRBV24-1 with TRBJ1-1; unclear D gene. Between the trimmed V and J ends, which lost 5 bases and 0 bases, there was a span of 6 bases. The CDR3 consists of 13 residues. Germline loops: CDR1 KGHDR, CDR2 SFDVKD. The CDR3 DNA follows: TGTGCCACCAGTGTGGGCATGAACACTGAAGCTTTCTTT. This encodes CATSVGMNTEAFF.

The CDR3 sequence: CASSRILGQEAFGYTF. CDR3 nucleotides: TGTGCCAGCAGCCGAATACTCGGACAAGAGGCATTTGGCTACACCTTC. The chain combines TRBV3-1 (or the pseudogene TRBV3-2) with TRBJ1-2; possible D gene TRBD1, 5 bases. Trimming took 4 bases from V and 7 from J, leaving 22 bases between them. The CDR3 length is 16 residues. Germline CDR1 LGHDT, CDR2 YNNKEL (reference sequence).

The chain employs TRBV11-3 and TRBJ2-1, with 8 bases lining up with TRBD2. There are 18 residues in the CDR3. With V trimmed by 5 bases and J by 7 bases, 19 bases remained unmatched. Germline CDR1 reads SGHNT; CDR2 reads YENEEA. The CDR3 reads CASSNRFGGGPRGNEQFF. CDR3 sequence (DNA): TGTGCCAGCAGCAACCGCTTCGGCGGGGGGCCGCGGGGAAATGAGCAGTTCTTC.

The chain is built from TRBV19 and TRBJ2-2, with D perhaps TRBD1 (6 bases). This CDR3 spans 16 amino acids. Per germline, CDR1 LNHDA and CDR2 SQIVND (reference sequence). Between the trimmed V and J ends, which lost 7 bases and 4 bases, there was a span of 19 bases. CDR3 loop: CASTQQGPTLTGELFF. Here the CDR3 DNA reads TGTGCCAGTACCCAACAGGGCCCTACACTCACCGGGGAGCTGTTTTTT. The whole variable domain, filled in from reference TRBV19 and TRBJ2-2, reads DGGITQSPKYLFRKEGQNVTLSCEQNLNHDAMYWYRQDPGQGLRLIYYSQIVNDFQKGDIAEGYSVSREKKESFPLTVTSAQKNPTAFYLCASTQQGPTLTGELFFGEGSRLTVL.